Each of the 7 T cell receptor beta chains below was sequenced from the same sample in a study of T-cell reconstitution after alpha-beta-depleted transplantation in children listed by TCRdb under 2016. The library was produced with PCR. Sequencing was performed on an Illumina HiSeq 2500. TCR libraries were prepared with molecular barcoding, using unique molecular identifiers to normalize TCRbeta repertoire quantification. Through fastp at Q25 and MiXCR, TCRdb rebuilt clones from the public reads, retaining in-frame beta chains. Rows are combined by CDR3 protein, so each entry shows the most common genes and DNA. This sample has roughly 790,000 distinct CDR3 sequences in its table, and 16% of those were observed once. Clones ranked in the top ten supply 5% of the sample. Taken with the paper, the label for treatment or condition translates to: allogeneic hematopoietic cell transplantation with graft depleted of TCRalphabeta T cells and CD19 B cells.

Material: PBMCs, mostly from graft donor cells, obtained 360 days after TCRalphabeta/CD19-depleted stem cell transplant. These receptors all come from a male patient between 10 and 17 years old who had a stem cell transplant for acute lymphoblastic leukemia, so the T cells may come from the graft donor.

V and J are TRBV20-1 and TRBJ2-5; maybe TRBD2 (6 bases). Germline lookup yields CDR1 DFQATT and CDR2 SNEGSKA (reference sequence). The CDR3 runs to 16 residues. V was cut by 0 bases and J by 4 bases, with 18 bases left in between. The CDR3 region has the DNA TGCAGTGCTAGAGATGGAGTAGCGGAACCCCCAGAGACCCAGTACTTC. It codes for CSARDGVAEPPETQYF.

The chain has TRBV10-3 and TRBJ1-1, with a weak D call TRBD1 (5 bases). The ends were cut back, 0 bases at V and 6 bases at J, with 11 bases in the middle. The CDR3 is 14 amino acids. Germline loops: CDR1 ENHRY, CDR2 SYGVKD. The CDR3, as DNA: TGTGCCATCAGTGAGTCGAATAGGGGCCCTGAAGCTTTCTTT. Translated, it gives CAISESNRGPEAFF.

The sample holds a few counts of this clonotype. The chain links TRBV20-1 to TRBJ2-7; no reliable D call. The V end lost 1 base, the J end lost 2 bases, and 12 bases lay between the germline ends. This CDR3 comprises 14 residues. Germline-derived CDR1 and CDR2 are DFQATT and SNEGSKA (reference sequence). The CDR3: CSARGSGRTYEQYF. The CDR3, as DNA: TGCAGTGCTAGAGGGTCTGGACGGACCTACGAGCAGTACTTC.

V and J are TRBV5-1 and TRBJ2-5; D is ambiguous. Per germline, CDR1 SGHRS and CDR2 YFSETQ. The CDR3 has 15 amino acids. V was shortened by 0 bases and J by 2 bases, with 11 bases between the two germline ends. CDR3 bases: TGCGCCAGCAGCTTGGGACCAAACTATCAAGAGACCCAGTACTTC. Its protein product is CASSLGPNYQETQYF.

The chain links TRBV12-3 or TRBV12-4 to TRBJ2-7; 12 nucleotides align to TRBD1. The CDR3 loop spans 17 amino acids. The V and J ends lost 4 bases and 2 bases, in that order; junction bases with no gene match: 9. The CDR3 region is CASSSWDRGRGAYEQYF. The CDR3, as DNA: TGTGCCAGCAGTTCCTGGGACAGGGGGCGCGGTGCCTACGAGCAGTACTTC.

This clonotype was observed a handful of times. The CDR3 DNA reads as TGTGCCAGCAGTGCTGGGACAGCCCTAATGAACACTGAAGCTTTCTTT. This sequence encodes CASSAGTALMNTEAFF. The rearrangement joins TRBV25-1 to TRBJ1-1; 7 nucleotides agree with TRBD1. J lost 0 bases, V lost 4 bases, and 8 bases had no gene match. The CDR3 is 16 residues long. The germline V gene encodes CDR1 MGHDK and CDR2 SYGVNS. Full variable domain (remainder filled in from reference TRBV25-1 and TRBJ1-1): EADIYQTPRYLVIGTGKKITLECSQTMGHDKMYWYQQDPGMELHLIHYSYGVNSTEKGDLSSESTVSRIRTEHFPLTLESARPSHTSQYLCASSAGTALMNTEAFFGQGTRLTVV.

This clonotype was seen only a few times. V is TRBV4-1 and J is TRBJ1-1; possible D gene TRBD1, 5 bases. Trimming took off 8 bases at V and 10 bases at J, with 20 bases between the two ends. The CDR3 loop spans 13 amino acids. Germline CDR1 MGHRA, CDR2 YSYEKL. The CDR3 sequence: CASQGEWPRGAFF. The CDR3 coding sequence is TGCGCCAGCCAGGGTGAATGGCCGCGGGGAGCTTTCTTT.